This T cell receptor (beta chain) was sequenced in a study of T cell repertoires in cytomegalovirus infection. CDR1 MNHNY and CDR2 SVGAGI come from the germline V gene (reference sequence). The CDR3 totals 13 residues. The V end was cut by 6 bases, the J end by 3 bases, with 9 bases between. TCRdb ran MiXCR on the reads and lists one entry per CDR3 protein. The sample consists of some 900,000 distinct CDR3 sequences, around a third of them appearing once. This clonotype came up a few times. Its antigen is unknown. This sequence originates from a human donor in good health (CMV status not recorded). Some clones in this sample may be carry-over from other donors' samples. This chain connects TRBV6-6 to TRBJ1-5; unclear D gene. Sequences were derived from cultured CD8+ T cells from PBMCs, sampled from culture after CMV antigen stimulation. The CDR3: CASRVGNNQPQHF. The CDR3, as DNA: TGTGCCAGCAGGGTAGGGAACAATCAGCCCCAGCATTTT.